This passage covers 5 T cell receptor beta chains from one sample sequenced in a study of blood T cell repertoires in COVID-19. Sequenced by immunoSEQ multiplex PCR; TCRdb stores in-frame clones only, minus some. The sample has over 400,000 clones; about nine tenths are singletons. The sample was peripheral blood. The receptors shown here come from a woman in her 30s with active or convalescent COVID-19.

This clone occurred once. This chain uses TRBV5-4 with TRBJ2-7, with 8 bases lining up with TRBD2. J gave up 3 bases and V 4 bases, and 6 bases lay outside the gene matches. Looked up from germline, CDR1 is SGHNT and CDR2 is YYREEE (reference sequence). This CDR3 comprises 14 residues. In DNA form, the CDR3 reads TGTGCCAGCAGCGACCGGGAGGGGGACTACGAGCAGTACTTC. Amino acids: CASSDREGDYEQYF.

This CDR3 is CASRTGTSGAYEQYF. For the CDR3, the DNA is TGTGCCAGTAGAACCGGGACTAGCGGGGCCTACGAGCAGTACTTC. The chain employs TRBV19 and TRBJ2-7; 13 bases align to TRBD2. Per germline, CDR1 LNHDA and CDR2 SQIVND (reference sequence). After removal of 6 bases from V and 2 bases from J, the junction contained 4 bases not matched to a gene. The CDR3 contains 15 residues.

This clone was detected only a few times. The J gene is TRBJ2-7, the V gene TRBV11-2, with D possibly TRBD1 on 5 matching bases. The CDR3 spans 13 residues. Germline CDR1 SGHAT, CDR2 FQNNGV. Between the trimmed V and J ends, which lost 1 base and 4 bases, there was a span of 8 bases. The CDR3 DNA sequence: TGTGCCAGCAGCTTAGGGACACAGTACGAGCAGTACTTC. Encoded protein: CASSLGTQYEQYF. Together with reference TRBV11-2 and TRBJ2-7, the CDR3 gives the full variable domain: EAGVAQSPRYKIIEKRQSVAFWCNPISGHATLYWYQQILGQGPKLLIQFQNNGVVDDSQLPKDRFSAERLKGVDSTLKIQPAKLEDSAVYLCASSLGTQYEQYFGPGTRLTVT.

The CDR3 DNA follows: TGCGCCAGCAGCCAAGATGGGAGGAATATTGACTATGGCTACACCTTC. It codes for CASSQDGRNIDYGYTF. This sequence joins TRBV4-1 and TRBJ1-2, with D unresolved. From germline, CDR1 is MGHRA and CDR2 YSYEKL. The V end lost 0 bases, the J end lost 3 bases, and 14 bases lay between the germline ends. There are 16 residues in the CDR3.

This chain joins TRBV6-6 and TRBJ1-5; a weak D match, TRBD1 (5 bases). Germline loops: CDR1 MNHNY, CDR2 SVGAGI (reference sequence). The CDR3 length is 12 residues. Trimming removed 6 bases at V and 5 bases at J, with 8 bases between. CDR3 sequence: CASRAGYQPQHF. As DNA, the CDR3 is TGTGCCAGCAGAGCAGGGTATCAGCCCCAGCATTTT.